This TCR beta chain was identified during a study of PD-1 blockade in mismatch repair-deficient tumors. The CDR3 totals 18 residues. The germline CDR1 and CDR2 sequences are MNHEY and SMNVEV (reference sequence). Between the trimmed V and J ends, which lost 6 bases and 8 bases, there was a span of 29 bases. Libraries were prepared by immunoSEQ multiplex PCR; TCRdb keeps only in-frame clonotypes and omits some of them. The data hold about 63,000 clones, with approximately 88% observed a single time. Sequenced material: peripheral blood, taken 52 weeks after starting pembrolizumab. The sequence derives from an adult with mismatch repair-deficient cancer. This chain connects TRBV27 to TRBJ2-1, with D possibly being TRBD1 or TRBD2 (5 bases each). CDR3 amino acids: CASSIILSTGTPWDEQFF. In nucleotides, the CDR3 is TGTGCCAGCAGCATAATACTATCTACCGGGACCCCTTGGGATGAGCAGTTCTTC.